This T cell receptor (beta chain) was profiled in a study of blood T cell repertoires in COVID-19. Background on the study: COVID-19 samples, acute and convalescent, were from the United States, Italy and Spain.

Clones were sequenced by immunoSEQ multiplex PCR, and TCRdb holds only the in-frame ones, with some missing. Of 100,000 to 150,000 clones detected, approximately 86% appear once; the ten largest clones hold approximately 2.2%. Those enrolled, adults aged roughly 18 to 89 years, came from about two dozen US areas. Cohort allocation depended upon clinical history that participants reported. The CDR3 length is 12 residues. The germline V gene has CDR1 GTSNPN and CDR2 SVGIG (reference sequence). With 1 base removed from V and 8 bases from J, the gap between germline ends came to 11 bases. The sequenced material came from PBMCs or T cells enriched from blood (not recorded which). The clonotype was recovered from a woman aged 45 to 65 who had recovered from COVID-19. The chain employs TRBV30 and TRBJ1-2, with no clear D. Here the CDR3 reads CAWSATPSGYTF. CDR3 sequence (DNA): TGTGCCTGGAGTGCCACACCCTCGGGCTACACCTTC.